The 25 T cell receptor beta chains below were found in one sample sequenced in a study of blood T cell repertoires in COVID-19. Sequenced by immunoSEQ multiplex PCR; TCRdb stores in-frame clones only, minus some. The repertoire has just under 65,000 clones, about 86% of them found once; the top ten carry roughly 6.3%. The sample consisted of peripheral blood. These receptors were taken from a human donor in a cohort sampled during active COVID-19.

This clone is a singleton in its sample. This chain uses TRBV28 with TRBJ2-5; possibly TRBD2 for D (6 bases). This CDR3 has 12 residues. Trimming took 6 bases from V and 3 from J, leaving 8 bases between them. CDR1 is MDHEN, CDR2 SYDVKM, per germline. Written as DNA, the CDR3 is TGTGCCAGCAGGGAGGGAAAAGAGACCCAGTACTTC. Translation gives CASREGKETQYF.

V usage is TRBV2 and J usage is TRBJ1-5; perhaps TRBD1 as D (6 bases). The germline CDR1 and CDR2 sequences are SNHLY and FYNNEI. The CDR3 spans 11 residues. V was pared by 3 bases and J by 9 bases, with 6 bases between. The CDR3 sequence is CASSDRGPQHF. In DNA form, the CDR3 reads TGTGCCAGCAGTGACAGGGGGCCCCAGCATTTT.

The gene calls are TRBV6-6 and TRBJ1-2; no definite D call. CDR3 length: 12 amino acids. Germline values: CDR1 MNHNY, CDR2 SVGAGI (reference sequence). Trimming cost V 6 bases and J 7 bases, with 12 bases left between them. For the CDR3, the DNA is TGTGCCAGCAGACCTATCGGGGTTGGCTACACCTTC. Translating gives CASRPIGVGYTF.

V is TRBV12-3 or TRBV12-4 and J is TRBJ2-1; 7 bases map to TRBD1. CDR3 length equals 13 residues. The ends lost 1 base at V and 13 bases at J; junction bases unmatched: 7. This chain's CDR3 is CASSLGQGHSQFF. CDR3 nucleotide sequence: TGTGCCAGCAGTTTAGGACAGGGCCACAGTCAGTTCTTC.

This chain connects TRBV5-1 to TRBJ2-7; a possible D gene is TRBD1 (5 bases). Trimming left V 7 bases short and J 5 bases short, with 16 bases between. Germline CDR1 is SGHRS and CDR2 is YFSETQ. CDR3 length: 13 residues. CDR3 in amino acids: CASDMGRGNEQYF. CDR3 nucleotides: TGCGCCAGCGACATGGGGCGCGGTAACGAGCAGTACTTC.

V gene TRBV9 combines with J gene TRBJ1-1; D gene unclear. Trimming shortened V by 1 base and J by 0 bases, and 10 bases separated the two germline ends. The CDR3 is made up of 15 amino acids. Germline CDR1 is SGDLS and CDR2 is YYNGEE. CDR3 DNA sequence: TGTGCCAGCAGCGTATCTGCACACATGAACACTGAAGCTTTCTTT. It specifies CASSVSAHMNTEAFF.

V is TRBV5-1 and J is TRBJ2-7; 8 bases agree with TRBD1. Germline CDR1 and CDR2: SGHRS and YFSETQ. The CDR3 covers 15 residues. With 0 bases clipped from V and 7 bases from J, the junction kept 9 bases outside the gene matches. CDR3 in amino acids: CASSLVSTGAGEQYF. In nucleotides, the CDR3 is TGCGCCAGCAGCTTGGTATCGACAGGGGCGGGTGAGCAGTACTTC.

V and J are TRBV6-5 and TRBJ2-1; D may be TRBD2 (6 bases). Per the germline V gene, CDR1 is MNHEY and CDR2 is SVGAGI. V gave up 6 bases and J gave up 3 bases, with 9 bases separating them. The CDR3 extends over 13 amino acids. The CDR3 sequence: CASRGLGYNEQFF. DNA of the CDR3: TGTGCCAGCAGGGGACTCGGCTACAATGAGCAGTTCTTC.

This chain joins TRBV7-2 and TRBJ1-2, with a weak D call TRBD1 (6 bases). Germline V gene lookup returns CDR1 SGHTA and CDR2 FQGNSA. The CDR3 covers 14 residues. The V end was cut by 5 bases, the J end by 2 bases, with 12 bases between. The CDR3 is CASSPARGNYGYTF. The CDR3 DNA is TGTGCCAGCAGCCCCGCCAGGGGAAACTATGGCTACACCTTC.

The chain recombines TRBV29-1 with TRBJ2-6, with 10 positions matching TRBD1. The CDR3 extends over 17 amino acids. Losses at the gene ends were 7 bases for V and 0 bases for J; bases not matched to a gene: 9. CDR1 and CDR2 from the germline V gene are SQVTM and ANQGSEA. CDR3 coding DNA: TGCAGCGCCTGGGGGACAGGGGTCCCCTCTGGGGCCAACGTCCTGACTTTC. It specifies CSAWGTGVPSGANVLTF.

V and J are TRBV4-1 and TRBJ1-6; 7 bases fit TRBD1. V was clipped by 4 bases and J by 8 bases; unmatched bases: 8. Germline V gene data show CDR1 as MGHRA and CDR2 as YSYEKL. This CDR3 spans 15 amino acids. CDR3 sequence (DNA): TGCGCCAGCAGCCGATCGACAGGGATCGATTCACCCCTCCACTTT. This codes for CASSRSTGIDSPLHF.

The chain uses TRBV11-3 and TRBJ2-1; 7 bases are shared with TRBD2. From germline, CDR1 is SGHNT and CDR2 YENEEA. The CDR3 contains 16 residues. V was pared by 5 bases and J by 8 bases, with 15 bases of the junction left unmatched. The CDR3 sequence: CASSPSSGRVGDEQFF. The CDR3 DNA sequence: TGTGCCAGCAGCCCGTCTAGCGGCCGTGTGGGGGATGAGCAGTTCTTC.

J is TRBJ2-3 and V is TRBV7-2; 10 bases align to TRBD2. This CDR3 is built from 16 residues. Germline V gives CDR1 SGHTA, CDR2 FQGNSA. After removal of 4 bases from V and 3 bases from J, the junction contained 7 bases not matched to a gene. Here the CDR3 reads CASSSDPAGGTDTQYF. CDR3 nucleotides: TGTGCCAGCAGCTCCGACCCAGCGGGAGGGACAGATACGCAGTATTTT.

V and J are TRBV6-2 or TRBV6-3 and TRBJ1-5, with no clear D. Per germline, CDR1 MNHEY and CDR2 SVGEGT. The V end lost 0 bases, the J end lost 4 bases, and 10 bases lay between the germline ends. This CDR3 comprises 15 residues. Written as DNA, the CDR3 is TGTGCCAGCAGTTACTCGAGTGGGAGAAATCAGCCCCAGCATTTT. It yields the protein CASSYSSGRNQPQHF.

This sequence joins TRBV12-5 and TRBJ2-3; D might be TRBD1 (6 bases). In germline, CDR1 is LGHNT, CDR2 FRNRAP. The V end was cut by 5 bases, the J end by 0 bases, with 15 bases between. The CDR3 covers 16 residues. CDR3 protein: CASGPGTSASTDTQYF. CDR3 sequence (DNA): TGTGCTAGTGGTCCGGGGACATCAGCTAGCACAGATACGCAGTATTTT.

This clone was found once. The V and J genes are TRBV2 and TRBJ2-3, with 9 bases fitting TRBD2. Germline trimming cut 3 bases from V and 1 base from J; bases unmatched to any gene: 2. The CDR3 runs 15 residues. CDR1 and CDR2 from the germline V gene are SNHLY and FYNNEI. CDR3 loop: CASSERLAGTDTQYF. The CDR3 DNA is TGTGCCAGCAGTGAGCGACTAGCGGGCACAGATACGCAGTATTTT. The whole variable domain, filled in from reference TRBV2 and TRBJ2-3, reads EPEVTQTPSHQVTQMGQEVILRCVPISNHLYFYWYRQILGQKVEFLVSFYNNEISEKSEIFDDQFSVERPDGSNFTLKIRSTKLEDSAMYFCASSERLAGTDTQYFGPGTRLTVL.

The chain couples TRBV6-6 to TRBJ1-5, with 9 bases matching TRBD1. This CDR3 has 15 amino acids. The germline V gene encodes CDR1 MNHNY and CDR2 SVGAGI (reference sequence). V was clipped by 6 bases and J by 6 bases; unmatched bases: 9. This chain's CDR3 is CASRNPGQGGQPQHF. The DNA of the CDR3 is TGTGCCAGCAGGAACCCGGGACAGGGCGGTCAGCCCCAGCATTTT.

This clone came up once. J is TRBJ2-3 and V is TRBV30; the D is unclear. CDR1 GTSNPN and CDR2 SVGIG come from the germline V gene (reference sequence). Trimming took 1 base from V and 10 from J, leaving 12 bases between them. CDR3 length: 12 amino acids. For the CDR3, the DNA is TGTGCCTGGAGTGATTGGGTTGAGGCGCAGTATTTT. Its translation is CAWSDWVEAQYF.

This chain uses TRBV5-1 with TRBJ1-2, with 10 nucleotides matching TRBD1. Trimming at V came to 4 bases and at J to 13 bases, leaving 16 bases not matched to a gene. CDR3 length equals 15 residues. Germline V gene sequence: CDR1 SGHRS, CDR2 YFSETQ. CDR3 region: CASSPPAGTGEDCTF. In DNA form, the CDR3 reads TGCGCCAGCAGCCCCCCAGCCGGGACAGGGGAGGACTGCACCTTC.

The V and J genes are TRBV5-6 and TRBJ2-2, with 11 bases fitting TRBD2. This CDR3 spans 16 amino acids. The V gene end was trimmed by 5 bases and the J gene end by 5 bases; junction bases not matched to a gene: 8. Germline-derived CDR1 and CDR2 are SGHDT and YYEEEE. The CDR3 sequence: CASSSIAGGRTGELFF. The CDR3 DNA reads TGTGCCAGCAGTTCGATAGCGGGAGGGAGAACCGGGGAGCTGTTTTTT.

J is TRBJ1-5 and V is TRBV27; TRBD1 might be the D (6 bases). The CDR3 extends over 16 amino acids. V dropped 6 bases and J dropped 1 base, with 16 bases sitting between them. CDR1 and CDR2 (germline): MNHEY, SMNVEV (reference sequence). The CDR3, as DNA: TGTGCCAGCAGCCCACGGGGGGCAGGGAGCAATCAGCCCCAGCATTTT. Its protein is CASSPRGAGSNQPQHF.

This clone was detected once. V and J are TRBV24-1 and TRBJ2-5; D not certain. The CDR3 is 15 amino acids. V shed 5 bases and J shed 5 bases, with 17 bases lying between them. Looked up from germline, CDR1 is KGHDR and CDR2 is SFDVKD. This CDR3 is CATSARNSVGETQYF. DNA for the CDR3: TGTGCCACCAGTGCACGAAACTCCGTCGGGGAGACCCAGTACTTC.

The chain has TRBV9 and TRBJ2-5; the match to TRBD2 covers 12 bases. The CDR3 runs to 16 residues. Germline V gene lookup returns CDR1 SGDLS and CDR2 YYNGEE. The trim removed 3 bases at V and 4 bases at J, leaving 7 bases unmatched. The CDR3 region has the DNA TGTGCCAGCAGCGCTAGCGGGGGGGGAGGAAGAGAGACCCAGTACTTC. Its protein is CASSASGGGGRETQYF.

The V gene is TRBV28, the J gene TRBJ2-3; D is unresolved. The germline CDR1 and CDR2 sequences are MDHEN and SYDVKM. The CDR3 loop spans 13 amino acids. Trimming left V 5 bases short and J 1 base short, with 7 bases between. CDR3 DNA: TGTGCCAGCAGTGTTCCGGGCACAGATACGCAGTATTTT. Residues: CASSVPGTDTQYF.

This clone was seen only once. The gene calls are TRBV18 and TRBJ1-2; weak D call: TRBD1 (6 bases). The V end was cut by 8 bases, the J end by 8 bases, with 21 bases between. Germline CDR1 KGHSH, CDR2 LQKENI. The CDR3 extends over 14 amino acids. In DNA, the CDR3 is TGTGCCAGCCCCCTGGACTTACAGGGTGGAGGCTACACCTTC. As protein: CASPLDLQGGGYTF.